Shown below are 20 T cell receptor beta chains from a single sample sequenced in a study of radiation and T cells in renal cell carcinoma. Regarding time point: baseline pretreatment blood. Treatment specified: 15 Gy SBRT to primary tumor, nephrectomy 4 weeks later. The protocol was immunoSEQ multiplex PCR, while the TCRdb copy is restricted to in-frame clones and leaves out a portion. The sample holds roughly 100,000 clones, approximately 86% seen once. Sequenced here: blood, sampled from a patient whose treatment included radiotherapy and nephrectomy. The receptors originated from a man over 45 with renal cell carcinoma.

The chain links TRBV6-1 to TRBJ2-2; D may be TRBD1 (5 bases). V was clipped by 4 bases and J by 0 bases, with 9 bases between them. The CDR3 sequence is 15 residues long. Germline V CDR1 and CDR2: MNHNS, SASEGT. The CDR3 DNA is TGTGCCAGCAGTGTTGCAGGGCCGAACACCGGGGAGCTGTTTTTT. Protein: CASSVAGPNTGELFF.

The CDR3 spells CASSIAHSYYNEQFF. CDR3 sequence (DNA): TGTGCCAGTAGTATAGCCCATAGTTACTACAATGAGCAGTTCTTC. This chain joins TRBV19 and TRBJ2-1; D is undetermined. Between the trimmed V and J ends, which lost 1 base and 3 bases, there was a span of 10 bases. In germline, CDR1 is LNHDA, CDR2 SQIVND (reference sequence). The CDR3 extends over 15 amino acids. Full variable domain (missing parts from reference TRBV19 and TRBJ2-1): DGGITQSPKYLFRKEGQNVTLSCEQNLNHDAMYWYRQDPGQGLRLIYYSQIVNDFQKGDIAEGYSVSREKKESFPLTVTSAQKNPTAFYLCASSIAHSYYNEQFFGPGTRLTVL.

For this clone: At one end, the junction sequence differs from germline, possibly due to a read error. This chain joins TRBV20-1 and TRBJ1-2, with D perhaps matching TRBD1 (6 bases). In germline, CDR1 is DFQATT, CDR2 SNEGSKA (reference sequence). CDR3 length: 10 amino acids. Here the CDR3 reads CSARDTGYAF. The DNA of the CDR3 is TGCAGTGCCCGGGACACCGGCTACGCCTTC.

The V and J genes are TRBV5-1 and TRBJ2-1; the D is unclear. The CDR3 totals 15 residues. The V gene's germline CDR1 is SGHRS and CDR2 YFSETQ. The V and J ends lost 0 bases and 2 bases respectively, with 9 bases between them. The CDR3 is CASSLVRITYNEQFF. CDR3 in DNA: TGCGCCAGCAGCTTGGTTCGGATCACCTACAATGAGCAGTTCTTC.

The rearrangement joins TRBV7-8 to TRBJ2-5; 7 nucleotides match TRBD2. The CDR3 contains 15 residues. Germline CDR1 SGHVS, CDR2 FQNEAQ. The J segment lost 4 bases and the V segment lost 5 bases, leaving 10 bases of the junction unmatched. CDR3 DNA sequence: TGTGCCAGCAGCCCAACGATGGGGAGGGGAGAGACCCAGTACTTC. Translated: CASSPTMGRGETQYF.

The chain has TRBV9 and TRBJ2-5, with 7 bases identical to TRBD1. Per germline, CDR1 SGDLS and CDR2 YYNGEE. The J segment lost 5 bases and the V segment lost 4 bases, leaving 11 bases of the junction unmatched. The CDR3 is 15 residues long. The CDR3 reads CASSPTGNWGETQYF. The DNA of the CDR3 is TGTGCCAGCAGCCCGACAGGGAACTGGGGCGAGACCCAGTACTTC.

This chain joins TRBV11-1 and TRBJ2-4, with TRBD1 matching over 8 bases. Germline values: CDR1 SGHAT, CDR2 FQDESV (reference sequence). The CDR3 covers 13 residues. The trim removed 6 bases at V and 9 bases at J, leaving 7 bases unmatched. CDR3 protein: CASSHQGASIQYF. As DNA, the CDR3 is TGTGCCAGCAGTCACCAGGGGGCCAGCATTCAGTACTTC.

The rearrangement uses TRBV7-6 and TRBJ1-6; D is uncertain. The germline V gene has CDR1 SGHVS and CDR2 FNYEAQ. This CDR3 contains 13 residues. V was trimmed by 5 bases and J by 7 bases, leaving 9 bases between them. The CDR3 reads CASSKTWNSPLHF. CDR3 bases: TGTGCCAGCAGCAAGACGTGGAATTCACCCCTCCACTTT.

This clone was recorded once. The chain employs TRBV7-2 and TRBJ1-3, with 7 bases aligning to TRBD1. With V trimmed by 7 bases and J by 4 bases, 7 bases remained unmatched. Per germline, CDR1 SGHTA and CDR2 FQGNSA. This CDR3 is built from 14 residues. The CDR3 protein is CASTPGGYGNTIYF. CDR3 bases: TGTGCCAGCACCCCAGGGGGGTACGGAAACACCATATATTTT.

The chain links TRBV5-1 to TRBJ2-7, with D perhaps assigned TRBD1 or TRBD2 (5 bases each). With 3 bases removed from V and 0 bases from J, the gap between germline ends came to 7 bases. In germline, CDR1 is SGHRS, CDR2 YFSETQ. This CDR3 has 13 residues. The CDR3 nucleotides are TGCGCCAGCAGCTCAGGGAGCTCCTACGAGCAGTACTTC. This sequence encodes CASSSGSSYEQYF.

The chain joins TRBV6-5 to TRBJ2-2; D gene ambiguous. The CDR3 is made up of 12 amino acids. The V gene's germline CDR1 is MNHEY and CDR2 SVGAGI. V was clipped by 4 bases and J by 6 bases, with 6 bases between them. The CDR3 protein is CASSLGPGELFF. The DNA for the CDR3 is TGTGCCAGCAGTTTGGGTCCCGGGGAGCTGTTTTTT.

This rearrangement joins TRBV7-9 to TRBJ2-5; D is ambiguous. Germline V gene lookup returns CDR1 SEHNR and CDR2 FQNEAQ (reference sequence). The germline V and J ends were trimmed by 5 bases and 2 bases, with 9 bases remaining between them. The CDR3 spans 13 residues. This CDR3 reads CASSPNSQETQYF. CDR3 nucleotides: TGTGCCAGCAGCCCGAACTCTCAAGAGACCCAGTACTTC.

The chain combines TRBV5-1 with TRBJ2-3; TRBD2 aligns across 10 bases. CDR1 is SGHRS and CDR2 is YFSETQ in the germline V gene. This CDR3 comprises 15 residues. Germline trimming cut 4 bases from V and 3 bases from J; bases unmatched to any gene: 5. The chain's CDR3 is CASSIGTSATDTQYF. CDR3 nucleotide sequence: TGCGCCAGCAGCATCGGGACTAGCGCGACAGATACGCAGTATTTT.

The rearrangement joins TRBV2 to TRBJ1-1; no firm D call. Trimming cost V 6 bases and J 0 bases, with 11 bases left between them. The CDR3 is made up of 14 amino acids. Germline V gene data show CDR1 as SNHLY and CDR2 as FYNNEI. The CDR3 DNA is TGTGCCAGCAGGTTGGACGGGTTGAACACTGAAGCTTTCTTT. Translated, it gives CASRLDGLNTEAFF.

This sequence joins TRBV27 and TRBJ1-4; D not certain. The V gene's germline CDR1 is MNHEY and CDR2 SMNVEV (reference sequence). The CDR3 is 15 amino acids. V gave up 3 bases and J gave up 4 bases, with 12 bases separating them. CDR3 protein: CASSFLPGVNEKLFF. Here the CDR3 DNA reads TGTGCCAGCAGTTTTCTCCCTGGGGTTAATGAAAAACTGTTTTTT.

The chain has TRBV2 and TRBJ1-5, with D unclear. This CDR3 region has 16 residues. CDR1 is SNHLY, CDR2 FYNNEI, per germline. V was shortened by 1 base and J by 0 bases, with 10 bases between the two germline ends. CDR3 sequence: CASSEGWADSNQPQHF. The CDR3 nucleotides read TGTGCCAGCAGTGAAGGGTGGGCGGATAGCAATCAGCCCCAGCATTTT.

This rearrangement joins TRBV19 to TRBJ2-4; TRBD1 matches 8 bases. CDR1 LNHDA and CDR2 SQIVND come from the germline V gene (reference sequence). V gave up 4 bases and J gave up 7 bases; unmatched junction bases: 6. The CDR3 covers 14 residues. CDR3 residues: CASSTGQGANIQYF. The CDR3 nucleotides are TGTGCCAGTAGTACCGGACAGGGAGCGAACATTCAGTACTTC.

This clone was seen a few times. The chain joins TRBV10-1 to TRBJ1-5, with no clear D. With 8 bases removed from V and 5 bases from J, the gap between germline ends came to 28 bases. CDR3 length: 18 residues. The germline V gene has CDR1 WNHNN and CDR2 SYGVQD (reference sequence). CDR3 loop: CASQYQDPITSGYQPQHF. DNA of the CDR3: TGCGCCAGCCAATACCAGGACCCCATCACCTCAGGCTATCAGCCCCAGCATTTT.

The rearrangement links TRBV19 to TRBJ2-1; 10 bases line up with TRBD2. The CDR3 contains 16 residues. Losses at the gene ends were 5 bases for V and 4 bases for J; bases not matched to a gene: 8. CDR1 and CDR2 (germline): LNHDA, SQIVND (reference sequence). Written as DNA, the CDR3 is TGTGCCAGTAGTTTCTCCCTAGCGGGAGAATACAATGAGCAGTTCTTC. Translation: CASSFSLAGEYNEQFF.

There are a few counts of this clone. The J gene is TRBJ1-5, the V gene TRBV15; 8 nucleotides align to TRBD1. V shed 3 bases, J shed 3 bases, and the junction held 7 bases outside the gene matches. This CDR3 has 16 amino acids. CDR1 and CDR2 from the germline V gene are LNHNV and YYDKDF (reference sequence). CDR3 sequence reads: CATSSFGTGPNQPQHF. The CDR3 DNA reads TGTGCCACCAGCAGCTTCGGGACAGGCCCCAATCAGCCCCAGCATTTT.